This paragraph reports one T cell receptor (beta chain). Trimming took 6 bases from V and 4 from J, leaving 13 bases between them. Germline V CDR1 and CDR2: SGHVS, FQNEAQ. This CDR3 spans 15 amino acids. Some clones are missing from TCRdb's copy, which holds only in-frame ones; the method was immunoSEQ multiplex PCR. This table holds tens of thousands of clones, 90% to 97% found once. The sample comes from a study of human thymus T cells. Corrective cardiac operations yielded the resected thymus tissue. The specimen sequenced was thymus tissue. V and J are TRBV7-8 and TRBJ1-6; D is uncertain. The clonotype comes from a boy in the first two years of life with a congenital heart defect but otherwise immunologically healthy. The CDR3 loop reads CASRDLVEYNSPLHF. The CDR3 DNA sequence: TGTGCCAGCAGAGACCTGGTGGAGTATAATTCACCCCTCCACTTT.